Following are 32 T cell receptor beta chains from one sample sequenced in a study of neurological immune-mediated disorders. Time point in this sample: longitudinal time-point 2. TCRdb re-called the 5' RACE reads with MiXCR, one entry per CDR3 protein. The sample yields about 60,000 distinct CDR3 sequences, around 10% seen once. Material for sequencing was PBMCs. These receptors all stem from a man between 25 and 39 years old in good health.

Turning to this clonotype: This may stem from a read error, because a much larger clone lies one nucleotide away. CDR3 sequence (DNA): TGTGCCAGCAATTATCAGGACAGGGGAGGAGATCAGCCCCAGCATTTT. Its translation is CASNYQDRGGDQPQHF. The J gene is TRBJ1-5, the V gene TRBV6-2 or TRBV6-3, with 9 nucleotides matching TRBD1. Germline V gives CDR1 MNHEY, CDR2 SVGEGT. The CDR3 length is 16 residues. V shed 7 bases and J 5 bases; nucleotides not matched to a gene: 12.

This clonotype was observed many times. The CDR3 DNA is TGTGCCATCACCTCGGACAGGACTAACTATGGCTACACCTTC. Translation: CAITSDRTNYGYTF. The chain carries TRBV10-3 and TRBJ1-2; 7 bases line up with TRBD1. The CDR3 totals 14 residues. Trimming cost V 7 bases and J 0 bases; bases outside gene matches: 5. The germline V gene encodes CDR1 ENHRY and CDR2 SYGVKD.

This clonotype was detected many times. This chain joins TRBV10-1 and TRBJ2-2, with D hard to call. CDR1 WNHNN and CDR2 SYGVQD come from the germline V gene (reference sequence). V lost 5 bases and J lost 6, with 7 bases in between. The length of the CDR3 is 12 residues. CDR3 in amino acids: CASSSVPGELFF. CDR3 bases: TGCGCCAGCAGTTCAGTCCCCGGGGAGCTGTTTTTT.

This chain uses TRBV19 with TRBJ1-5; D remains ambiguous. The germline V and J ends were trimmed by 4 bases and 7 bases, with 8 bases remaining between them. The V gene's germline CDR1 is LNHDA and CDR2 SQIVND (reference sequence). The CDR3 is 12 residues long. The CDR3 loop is CASSRADQPQHF. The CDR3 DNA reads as TGTGCCAGTAGTAGGGCCGACCAGCCCCAGCATTTT.

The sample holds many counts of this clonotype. CDR3 sequence: CASSPGTERTEAFF. For the CDR3, the DNA is TGTGCCAGCTCACCCGGGACAGAAAGGACTGAAGCTTTCTTT. V is TRBV18 and J is TRBJ1-1, with 7 positions matching TRBD1. Germline assignment: CDR1 KGHSH and CDR2 LQKENI. Germline trimming cut 3 bases from V and 5 bases from J; bases unmatched to any gene: 6. The CDR3 is 14 amino acids.

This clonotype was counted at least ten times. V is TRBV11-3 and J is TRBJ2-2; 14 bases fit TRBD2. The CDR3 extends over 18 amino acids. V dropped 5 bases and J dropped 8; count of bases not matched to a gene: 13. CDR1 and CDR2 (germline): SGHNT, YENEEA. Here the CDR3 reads CASSHRMGLAGDVGELFF. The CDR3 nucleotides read TGTGCCAGCAGCCATCGAATGGGACTAGCGGGGGACGTAGGGGAGCTGTTTTTT.

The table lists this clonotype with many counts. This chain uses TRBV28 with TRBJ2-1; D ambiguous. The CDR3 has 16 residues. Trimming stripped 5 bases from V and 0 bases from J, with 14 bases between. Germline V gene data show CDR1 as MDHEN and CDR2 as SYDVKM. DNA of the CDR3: TGTGCCAGCAGTGGGGTCCTTCCCAGCTCCTACAATGAGCAGTTCTTC. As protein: CASSGVLPSSYNEQFF.

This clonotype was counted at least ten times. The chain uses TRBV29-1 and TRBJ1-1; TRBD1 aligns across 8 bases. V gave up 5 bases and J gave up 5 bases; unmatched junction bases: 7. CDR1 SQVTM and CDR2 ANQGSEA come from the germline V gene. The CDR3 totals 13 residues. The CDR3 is CSVWTGRDTEAFF. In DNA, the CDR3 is TGCAGCGTTTGGACAGGGAGAGATACTGAAGCTTTCTTT.

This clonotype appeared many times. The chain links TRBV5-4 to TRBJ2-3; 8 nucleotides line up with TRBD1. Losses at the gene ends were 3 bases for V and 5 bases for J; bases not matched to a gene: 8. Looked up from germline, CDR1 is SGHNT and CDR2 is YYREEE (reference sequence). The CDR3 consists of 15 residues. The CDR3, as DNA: TGTGCCAGCAGCTCCCAGGGGGCGCGAGGAGATACGCAGTATTTT. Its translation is CASSSQGARGDTQYF.

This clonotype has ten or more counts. CDR3 sequence reads: CASSFRAAYQETQYF. The DNA of the CDR3 is TGTGCCAGCAGCTTTAGGGCGGCCTACCAAGAGACCCAGTACTTC. This chain joins TRBV11-1 and TRBJ2-5; D unclear. CDR1 and CDR2 (germline): SGHAT, FQDESV (reference sequence). The CDR3 length is 15 residues. The ends were cut back, 3 bases at V and 0 bases at J, with 11 bases in the middle.

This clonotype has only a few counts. CDR3 coding DNA: TGTGCCAGCAGCTTAGCCCATGGCGGAATGAACACCGGGGAGCTGTTTTTT. Protein product: CASSLAHGGMNTGELFF. The gene calls are TRBV11-3 and TRBJ2-2, with D unclear. V lost 1 base, J lost 1 base, and 13 bases lay in between. In germline, CDR1 is SGHNT, CDR2 YENEEA. The CDR3 totals 17 residues.

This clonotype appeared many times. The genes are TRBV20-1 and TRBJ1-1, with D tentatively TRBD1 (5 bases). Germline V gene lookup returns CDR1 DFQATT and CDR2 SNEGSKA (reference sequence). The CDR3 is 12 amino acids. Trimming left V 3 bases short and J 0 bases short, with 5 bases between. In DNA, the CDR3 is TGCAGTGCTAGGACAGTGAACACTGAAGCTTTCTTT. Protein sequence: CSARTVNTEAFF.

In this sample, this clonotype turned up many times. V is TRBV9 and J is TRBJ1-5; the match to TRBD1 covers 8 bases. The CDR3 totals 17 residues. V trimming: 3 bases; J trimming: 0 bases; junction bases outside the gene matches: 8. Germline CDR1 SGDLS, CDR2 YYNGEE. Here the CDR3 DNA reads TGTGCCAGCAGCGACGGACAGGGTCCTCTTAGCAATCAGCCCCAGCATTTT. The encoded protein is CASSDGQGPLSNQPQHF.

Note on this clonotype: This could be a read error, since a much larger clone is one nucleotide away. CDR3 loop: CASSLGHSGYTF. CDR3 coding DNA: TGTGCCAGCAGTTTGGGACATAGTGGCTACACCTTC. The V call is TRBV28, the J call TRBJ1-2; possibly TRBD1 for D (6 bases). The CDR3 has 12 residues. V was cut by 3 bases and J by 7 bases, with 9 bases left in between. Germline CDR1 MDHEN, CDR2 SYDVKM.

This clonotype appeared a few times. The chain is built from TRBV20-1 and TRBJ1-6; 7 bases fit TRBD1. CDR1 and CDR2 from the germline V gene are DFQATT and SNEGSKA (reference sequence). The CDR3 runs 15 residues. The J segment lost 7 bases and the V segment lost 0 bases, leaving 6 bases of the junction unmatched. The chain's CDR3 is CSARDLQGSNSPLHF. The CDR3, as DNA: TGCAGTGCTAGAGACCTACAGGGGAGCAATTCACCCCTCCACTTT.

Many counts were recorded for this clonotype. CDR3 coding DNA: TGTGCCACCAGCAGAGATGTGGGAAGTGGCAATCAGCCCCAGCATTTT. Its protein product is CATSRDVGSGNQPQHF. The V gene is TRBV15, the J gene TRBJ1-5; no firm D call. V was clipped by 0 bases and J by 2 bases, with 11 bases between them. The CDR3 is made up of 16 amino acids. Germline CDR1 is LNHNV and CDR2 is YYDKDF (reference sequence).

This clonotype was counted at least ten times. CDR3 nucleotide sequence: TGCAGTGCTAGAGGGAGAGGGGACACTGAAGCTTTCTTT. Translating gives CSARGRGDTEAFF. The chain uses TRBV20-1 and TRBJ1-1, with a weak D call TRBD1 (5 bases). CDR1 is DFQATT, CDR2 SNEGSKA, per germline (reference sequence). The CDR3 totals 13 residues. Between the trimmed V and J ends, which lost 1 base and 3 bases, there was a span of 9 bases.

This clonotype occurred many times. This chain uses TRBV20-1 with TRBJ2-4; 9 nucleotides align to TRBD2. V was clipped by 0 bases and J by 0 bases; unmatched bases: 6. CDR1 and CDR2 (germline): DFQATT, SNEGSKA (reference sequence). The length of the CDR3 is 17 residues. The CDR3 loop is CSARDRASGIAKNIQYF. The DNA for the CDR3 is TGCAGTGCTAGAGATAGGGCTAGCGGGATAGCCAAAAACATTCAGTACTTC.

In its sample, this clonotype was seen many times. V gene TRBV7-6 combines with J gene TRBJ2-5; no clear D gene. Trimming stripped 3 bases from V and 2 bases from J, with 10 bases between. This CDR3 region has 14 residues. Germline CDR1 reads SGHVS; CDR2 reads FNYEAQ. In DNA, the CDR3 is TGTGCCAGCAGCTTCAGACAACTTCAAGAGACCCAGTACTTC. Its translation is CASSFRQLQETQYF.

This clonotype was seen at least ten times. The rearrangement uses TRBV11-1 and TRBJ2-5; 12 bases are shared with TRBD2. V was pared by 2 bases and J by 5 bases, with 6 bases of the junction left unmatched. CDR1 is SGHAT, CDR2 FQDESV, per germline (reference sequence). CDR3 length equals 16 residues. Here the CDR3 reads CASSLWTSGTGETQYF. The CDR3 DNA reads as TGTGCCAGCAGCTTATGGACTAGCGGGACGGGGGAGACCCAGTACTTC.

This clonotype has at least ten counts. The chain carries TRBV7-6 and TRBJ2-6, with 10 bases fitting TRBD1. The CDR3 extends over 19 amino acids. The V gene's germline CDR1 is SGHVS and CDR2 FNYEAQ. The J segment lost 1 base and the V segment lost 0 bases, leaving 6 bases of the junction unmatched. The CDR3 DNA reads TGTGCCAGCAGCTTAGCGCAGACAGGGGGCTTATCTGGGGCCAACGTCCTGACTTTC. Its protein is CASSLAQTGGLSGANVLTF.

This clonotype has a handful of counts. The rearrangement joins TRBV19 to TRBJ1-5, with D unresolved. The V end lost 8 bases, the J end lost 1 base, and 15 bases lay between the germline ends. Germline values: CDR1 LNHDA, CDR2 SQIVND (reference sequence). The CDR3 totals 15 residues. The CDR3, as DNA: TGTGCCAGTCTCATTGGGCCCGGGAGCAATCAGCCCCAGCATTTT. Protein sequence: CASLIGPGSNQPQHF.

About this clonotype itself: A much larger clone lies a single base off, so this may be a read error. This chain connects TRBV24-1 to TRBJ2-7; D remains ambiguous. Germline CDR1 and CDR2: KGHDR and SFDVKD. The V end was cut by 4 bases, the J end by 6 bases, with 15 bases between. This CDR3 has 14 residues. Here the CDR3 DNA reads TGTGCCACCAGTGAAACCAGGCCCAGGACCGAGCAGTACTTC. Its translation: CATSETRPRTEQYF.

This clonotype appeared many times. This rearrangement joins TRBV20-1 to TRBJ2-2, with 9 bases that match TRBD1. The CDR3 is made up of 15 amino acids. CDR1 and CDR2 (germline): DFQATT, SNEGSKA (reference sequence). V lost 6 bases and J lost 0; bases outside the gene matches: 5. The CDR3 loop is CSADRGNPNTGELFF. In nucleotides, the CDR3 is TGCAGTGCAGACAGGGGGAACCCGAACACCGGGGAGCTGTTTTTT.

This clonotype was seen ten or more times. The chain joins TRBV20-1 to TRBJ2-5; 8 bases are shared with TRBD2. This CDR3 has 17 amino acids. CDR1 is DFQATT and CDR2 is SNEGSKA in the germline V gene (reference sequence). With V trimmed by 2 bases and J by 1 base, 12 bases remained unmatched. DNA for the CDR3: TGCAGTGCTAGACCGACCAGCGGGAGTAGTTCCCAAGAGACCCAGTACTTC. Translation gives CSARPTSGSSSQETQYF.

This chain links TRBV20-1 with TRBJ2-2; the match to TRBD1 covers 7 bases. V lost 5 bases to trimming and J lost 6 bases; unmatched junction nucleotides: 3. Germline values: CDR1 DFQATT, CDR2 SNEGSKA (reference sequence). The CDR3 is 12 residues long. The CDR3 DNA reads TGCAGTGCTCAGGGGGACGCCGGGGAGCTGTTTTTT. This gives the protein CSAQGDAGELFF.

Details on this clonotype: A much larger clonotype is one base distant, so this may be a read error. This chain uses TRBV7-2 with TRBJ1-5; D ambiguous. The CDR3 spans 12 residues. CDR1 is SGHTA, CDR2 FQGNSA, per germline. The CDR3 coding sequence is TGTGTCAGCAGCCTCATAGGGCAGCCCCAGCATTTT. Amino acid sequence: CVSSLIGQPQHF. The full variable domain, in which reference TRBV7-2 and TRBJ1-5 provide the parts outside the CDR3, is GAGVSQSPSNKVTEKGKDVELRCDPISGHTALYWYRQSLGQGLEFLIYFQGNSAPDKSGLPSDRFSAERTGGSVSTLTIQRTQQEDSAVYLCVSSLIGQPQHFGDGTRLSIL.

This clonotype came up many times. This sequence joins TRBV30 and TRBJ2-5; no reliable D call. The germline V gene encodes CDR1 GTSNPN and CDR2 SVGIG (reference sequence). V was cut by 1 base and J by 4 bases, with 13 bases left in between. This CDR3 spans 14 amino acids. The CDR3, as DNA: TGTGCCTGGAGTGACCTGCAGGTCGGAGAGACCCAGTACTTC. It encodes CAWSDLQVGETQYF.

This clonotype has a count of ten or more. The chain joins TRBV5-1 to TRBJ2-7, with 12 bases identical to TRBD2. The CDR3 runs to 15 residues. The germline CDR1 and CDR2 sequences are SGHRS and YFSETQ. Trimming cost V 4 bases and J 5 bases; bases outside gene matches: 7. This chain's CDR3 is CASSPRTSGADEQYF. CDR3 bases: TGCGCCAGCAGCCCGCGGACTAGCGGGGCGGACGAGCAGTACTTC. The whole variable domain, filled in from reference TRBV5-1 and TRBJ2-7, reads KAGVTQTPRYLIKTRGQQVTLSCSPISGHRSVSWYQQTPGQGLQFLFEYFSETQRNKGNFPGRFSGRQFSNSRSEMNVSTLELGDSALYLCASSPRTSGADEQYFGPGTRLTVT.

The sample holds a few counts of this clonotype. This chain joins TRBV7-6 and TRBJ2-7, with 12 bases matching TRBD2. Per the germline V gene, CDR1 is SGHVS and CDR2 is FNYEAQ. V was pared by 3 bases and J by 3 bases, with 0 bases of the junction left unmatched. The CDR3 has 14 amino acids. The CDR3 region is CASSLTSGGYEQYF. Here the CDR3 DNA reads TGTGCCAGCAGCTTGACTAGCGGGGGCTACGAGCAGTACTTC.

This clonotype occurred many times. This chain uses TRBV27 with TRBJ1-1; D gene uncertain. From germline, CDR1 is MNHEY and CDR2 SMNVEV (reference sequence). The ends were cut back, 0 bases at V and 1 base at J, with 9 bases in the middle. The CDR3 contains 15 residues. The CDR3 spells CASSLSTLGNTEAFF. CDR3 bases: TGTGCCAGCAGTTTATCGACCCTAGGGAACACTGAAGCTTTCTTT.

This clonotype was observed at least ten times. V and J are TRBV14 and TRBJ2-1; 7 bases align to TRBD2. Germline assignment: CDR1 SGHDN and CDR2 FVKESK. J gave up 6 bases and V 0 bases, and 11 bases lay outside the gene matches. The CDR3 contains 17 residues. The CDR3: CASSQDLGRELRNEQFF. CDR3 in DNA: TGTGCCAGCAGCCAAGATTTAGGGCGGGAGCTCCGCAATGAGCAGTTCTTC.